A single sample is the source of the 20 T cell receptor beta chains below, sequenced in a study of T cell clonotyping in hematopoietic cell transplantation. TCRdb's table, derived via immunoSEQ multiplex PCR, lists solely in-frame clones and lacks some. The sample carries roughly 6,500 clones, about nine tenths recorded once. The sample here was peripheral blood mononuclear cells, taken 100 days after allogeneic stem cell transplant. All receptors derive from a male patient aged 35-50 years who had an allogeneic stem cell transplant from an unrelated donor, so the T cells may come from the graft donor. Some clones in this sample may be carry-over from other donors' samples.

The rearrangement links TRBV5-6 to TRBJ1-1; D not resolved. Trimming shortened V by 0 bases and J by 1 base, and 7 bases separated the two germline ends. This CDR3 comprises 14 residues. Germline V gene data show CDR1 as SGHDT and CDR2 as YYEEEE. CDR3 residues: CASSLGPGNTEAFF. CDR3 sequence (DNA): TGTGCCAGCAGCTTGGGTCCAGGGAACACTGAAGCTTTCTTT.

This clone was observed a handful of times. The gene calls are TRBV7-2 and TRBJ1-5; TRBD1 aligns across 12 bases. The CDR3 is made up of 16 amino acids. Losses at the gene ends were 4 bases for V and 5 bases for J; bases not matched to a gene: 6. Germline V gene lookup returns CDR1 SGHTA and CDR2 FQGNSA. The chain's CDR3 is CASSSEGTGGYQPQHF. The CDR3 DNA follows: TGTGCCAGCAGCTCAGAGGGGACAGGGGGCTATCAGCCCCAGCATTTT.

The rearrangement links TRBV25-1 to TRBJ2-3; D may be TRBD2 (5 bases). The CDR3 consists of 13 residues. CDR1 is MGHDK, CDR2 SYGVNS, per germline. V lost 7 bases and J 5 bases, leaving 13 bases between the germline ends. In DNA, the CDR3 is TGTGCCAGCACTCTCCCCCGGGAAGATACGCAGTATTTT. Protein: CASTLPREDTQYF.

The chain carries TRBV30 and TRBJ2-7; D assignment may be TRBD1 or TRBD2 (5 bases each). The germline CDR1 and CDR2 sequences are GTSNPN and SVGIG (reference sequence). V shed 8 bases and J shed 2 bases, with 16 bases lying between them. The CDR3 is 13 amino acids. This CDR3 reads CAADRDGTYEQYF. DNA of the CDR3: TGTGCCGCCGACCGGGACGGCACCTACGAGCAGTACTTC.

The chain combines TRBV12-5 with TRBJ1-6; D may be TRBD1 (5 bases). This CDR3 is 14 amino acids long. The germline V gene encodes CDR1 LGHNT and CDR2 FRNRAP. V was shortened by 3 bases and J by 4 bases, with 7 bases between the two germline ends. The CDR3 loop reads CASGFHRYNSPLHF. In nucleotides, the CDR3 is TGTGCTAGTGGTTTTCACAGGTATAATTCACCCCTCCACTTT.

The chain employs TRBV30 and TRBJ2-3, with D uncertain. The V end lost 3 bases, the J end lost 6 bases, and 7 bases lay between the germline ends. CDR1 and CDR2 (germline): GTSNPN, SVGIG (reference sequence). The CDR3 sequence is 11 residues long. The CDR3, as DNA: TGTGCCTGGAGGGTAAGGGATACGCAGTATTTT. Translated: CAWRVRDTQYF.

J is TRBJ1-1 and V is TRBV15; D ambiguous. The CDR3 has 16 residues. Germline V gene data show CDR1 as LNHNV and CDR2 as YYDKDF (reference sequence). Trimming removed 1 base at V and 1 base at J, with 13 bases between. The CDR3 sequence is CATSRGGLIGNTEAFF. CDR3 bases: TGTGCCACCAGCAGAGGGGGTTTAATCGGGAACACTGAAGCTTTCTTT.

This chain connects TRBV10-3 to TRBJ1-1, with TRBD1 as a possible D gene (6 bases). The germline V gene encodes CDR1 ENHRY and CDR2 SYGVKD. Between the trimmed V and J ends, which lost 4 bases and 1 base, there was a span of 10 bases. The CDR3 loop spans 14 amino acids. CDR3 region: CAISGGTKNTEAFF. CDR3 coding DNA: TGTGCCATCAGTGGGGGGACAAAGAACACTGAAGCTTTCTTT.

The chain links TRBV7-8 to TRBJ1-2; no definite D call. The V and J ends lost 5 bases and 4 bases respectively, with 17 bases between them. This CDR3 is 15 amino acids long. CDR1 and CDR2 from the germline V gene are SGHVS and FQNEAQ. CDR3 nucleotide sequence: TGTGCCAGCAGCGATGGATTGGACGGACCCTATGGCTACACCTTC. Encoded protein: CASSDGLDGPYGYTF.

This clone appeared a single time. The chain combines TRBV25-1 with TRBJ1-4; D is unclear. V lost 5 bases, J lost 0 bases, and 16 bases lay in between. Germline CDR1 reads MGHDK; CDR2 reads SYGVNS. This CDR3 comprises 17 residues. CDR3 amino acids: CASSPINGRPTNEKLFF. The DNA for the CDR3 is TGTGCCAGCAGTCCAATAAACGGGCGGCCAACTAATGAAAAACTGTTTTTT.

The V gene is TRBV15, the J gene TRBJ2-7, with a possible D match to TRBD1 (6 bases). Trimming removed 5 bases at V and 4 bases at J, with 12 bases between. Germline CDR1 and CDR2: LNHNV and YYDKDF (reference sequence). This CDR3 region has 13 residues. The CDR3: CATSVLDRYEQYF. CDR3 bases: TGTGCCACCAGCGTACTAGACAGGTACGAGCAGTACTTC.

CDR3 DNA: TGTGCCAGCAGCCCGAAGGGGGCAAGCACAGATACGCAGTATTTT. It encodes CASSPKGASTDTQYF. The chain has TRBV14 and TRBJ2-3; 7 positions agree with TRBD1. Trimming at V came to 4 bases and at J to 0 bases, leaving 4 bases not matched to a gene. CDR1 SGHDN and CDR2 FVKESK come from the germline V gene. CDR3 size: 15 residues.

This clone was detected a few times. One junction end disagrees with the germline gene, perhaps due to a read error. V and J are TRBV27 and TRBJ2-7, with a possible D match to TRBD2 (6 bases). The V gene's germline CDR1 is MNHEY and CDR2 SMNVEV (reference sequence). This CDR3 comprises 14 residues. CDR3 region: CASSRTWDSHEQYF. The CDR3 DNA sequence: TGTGCCAGCAGCCGAACTTGGGACTCCCACGAGCAGTACTTC.

Only one count was recorded for this clone. The V call is TRBV10-3, the J call TRBJ1-1; no reliable D call. V was trimmed by 4 bases and J by 2 bases, leaving 11 bases between them. CDR3 length equals 14 residues. Germline V gene sequence: CDR1 ENHRY, CDR2 SYGVKD. The CDR3 reads CAISVEGANTEAFF. The CDR3 DNA is TGTGCCATCAGTGTAGAAGGAGCCAACACTGAAGCTTTCTTT.

The chain carries TRBV6-6 and TRBJ1-1; D is uncertain. Looked up from germline, CDR1 is MNHNY and CDR2 is SVGAGI (reference sequence). With 7 bases removed from V and 10 bases from J, the gap between germline ends came to 13 bases. The CDR3 contains 11 residues. CDR3 residues: CASTLEGGAFF. CDR3 DNA sequence: TGTGCCAGCACCCTAGAGGGTGGAGCTTTCTTT.

The chain links TRBV11-3 to TRBJ2-7; TRBD1 is a possible D gene (5 bases). Trimming removed 3 bases at V and 5 bases at J, with 11 bases between. Germline lookup yields CDR1 SGHNT and CDR2 YENEEA. This CDR3 spans 13 amino acids. The CDR3: CASSFDSLNEQYF. CDR3 DNA: TGTGCCAGCAGCTTTGACAGTCTGAACGAGCAGTACTTC. Together with reference TRBV11-3 and TRBJ2-7, the CDR3 gives the full variable domain: EAGVVQSPRYKIIEKKQPVAFWCNPISGHNTLYWYLQNLGQGPELLIRYENEEAVDDSQLPKDRFSAERLKGVDSTLKIQPAELGDSAVYLCASSFDSLNEQYFGPGTRLTVT.

The V call is TRBV5-1, the J call TRBJ2-7, with D possibly matching TRBD2 (5 bases). The CDR3 has 12 residues. Germline values: CDR1 SGHRS, CDR2 YFSETQ. Between the trimmed V and J ends, which lost 2 bases and 7 bases, there was a span of 10 bases. The CDR3 nucleotides are TGCGCCAGCAGCTTTAACCAGCGGGAGCAGTACTTC. Translation gives CASSFNQREQYF.

This clone was picked up a small number of times. The chain has TRBV29-1 and TRBJ2-7; D tentatively reads TRBD1 or TRBD2 (5 bases each). The V gene lost 4 bases and the J gene lost 3 bases, with 10 bases spanning the gap. CDR3 length equals 12 residues. Germline V CDR1 and CDR2: SQVTM, ANQGSEA. The CDR3 nucleotides read TGCAGCGTTGTCAGGGAGAACTACGAGCAGTACTTC. The encoded protein is CSVVRENYEQYF.

This chain connects TRBV5-1 to TRBJ2-5; 7 positions agree with TRBD1. J was trimmed by 0 bases and V by 4 bases; bases with no gene match: 3. Germline assignment: CDR1 SGHRS and CDR2 YFSETQ. The CDR3 covers 14 residues. CDR3 residues: CASSIGQDQETQYF. DNA for the CDR3: TGCGCCAGCAGCATCGGACAGGACCAAGAGACCCAGTACTTC.

CDR3 amino acids: CASSIRTDPTDTQYF. The CDR3 coding sequence is TGTGCCAGCAGCATCCGAACGGACCCCACAGATACGCAGTATTTT. The rearrangement joins TRBV7-9 to TRBJ2-3; no reliable D call. With 5 bases removed from V and 2 bases from J, the gap between germline ends came to 14 bases. Looked up from germline, CDR1 is SEHNR and CDR2 is FQNEAQ (reference sequence). The CDR3 spans 15 residues.